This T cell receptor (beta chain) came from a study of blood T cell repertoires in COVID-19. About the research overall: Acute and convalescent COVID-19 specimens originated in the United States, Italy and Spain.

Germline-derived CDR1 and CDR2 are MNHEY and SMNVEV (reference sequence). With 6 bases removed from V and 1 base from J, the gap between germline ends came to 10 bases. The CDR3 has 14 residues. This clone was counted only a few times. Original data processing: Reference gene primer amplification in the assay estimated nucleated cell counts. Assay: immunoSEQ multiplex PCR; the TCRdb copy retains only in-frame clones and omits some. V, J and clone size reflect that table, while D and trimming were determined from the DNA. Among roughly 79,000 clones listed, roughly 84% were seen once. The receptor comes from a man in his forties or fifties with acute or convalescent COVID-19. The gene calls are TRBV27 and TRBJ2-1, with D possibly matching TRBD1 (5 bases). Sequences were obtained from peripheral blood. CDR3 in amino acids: CASSRVQSYNEQFF. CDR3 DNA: TGTGCCAGCAGCAGGGTCCAATCCTACAATGAGCAGTTCTTC.